Below are 9 T cell receptor beta chains sequenced from a single sample in a study of shared clonotypes between healthy human individuals. Selected positively for CCR7 and CD45RO-negative, naive CD8 cells excluded terminally differentiated effector memory CD45RA+ cells. Measured with immunoSEQ multiplex PCR; TCRdb has only the in-frame clones, and not every one. The repertoire consists of hundreds of thousands of clones, with around 96% occurring once and the leading ten covering 0.11%. What was sequenced was naive CD8+ T cells sorted from blood. Receptors originate from a woman aged 25 to 39 in good health.

J is TRBJ2-3 and V is TRBV25-1; a possible D gene is TRBD1 (6 bases). Germline V lookup: CDR1 MGHDK, CDR2 SYGVNS. This CDR3 comprises 15 residues. Trimming took 5 bases from V and 6 from J, leaving 18 bases between them. The CDR3 region has the DNA TGTGCCAGCAGTCCCTGGGCGTCAGGGGCCGATACGCAGTATTTT. Its protein product is CASSPWASGADTQYF.

V is TRBV6-5 and J is TRBJ2-7; TRBD2 matches 9 bases. The CDR3 is 15 amino acids. Trimming removed 4 bases from V and 5 bases from J; junction bases left unmatched: 9. Per the germline V gene, CDR1 is MNHEY and CDR2 is SVGAGI. The CDR3, as DNA: TGTGCCAGCAGTTCGCTAAGCGGGAGGTCCCACGAGCAGTACTTC. Encoded protein: CASSSLSGRSHEQYF.

This chain links TRBV27 with TRBJ2-7; 7 positions agree with TRBD2. The germline V gene encodes CDR1 MNHEY and CDR2 SMNVEV (reference sequence). The ends lost 6 bases at V and 2 bases at J; junction bases unmatched: 4. The CDR3 runs to 13 residues. The DNA of the CDR3 is TGTGCCAGCAGGCTAGCGGAGGCCTACGAGCAGTACTTC. Amino acids: CASRLAEAYEQYF.

The chain joins TRBV11-2 to TRBJ2-7; tentative D call: TRBD2 (6 bases). Trimming removed 2 bases from V and 2 bases from J, with 13 bases in between. The CDR3 covers 15 residues. Germline CDR1 SGHAT, CDR2 FQNNGV. In nucleotides, the CDR3 is TGTGCCAGCAGCTTATTGTCTAGCGCTACCTACGAGCAGTACTTC. Encoded protein: CASSLLSSATYEQYF.

The V and J genes are TRBV7-9 and TRBJ2-7; weak D call: TRBD2 (5 bases). Trimming took 5 bases from V and 2 from J, leaving 10 bases between them. There are 13 residues in the CDR3. The germline gives CDR1 SEHNR, CDR2 FQNEAQ (reference sequence). The DNA of the CDR3 is TGTGCCAGCAGCCACGGGATTCCCTACGAGCAGTACTTC. Its translation: CASSHGIPYEQYF.

The chain's CDR3 is CASSLSTTGELFF. The DNA for the CDR3 is TGTGCCAGCAGTTTATCAACCACCGGGGAGCTGTTTTTT. This sequence joins TRBV27 and TRBJ2-2; D gene unclear. The germline V gene has CDR1 MNHEY and CDR2 SMNVEV (reference sequence). V dropped 0 bases and J dropped 4 bases, with 3 bases sitting between them. This CDR3 region has 13 residues.

This clone was picked up one time. The genes are TRBV11-2 and TRBJ1-2; 8 bases match TRBD1. There are 15 residues in the CDR3. J was trimmed by 8 bases and V by 4 bases; bases with no gene match: 12. CDR1 and CDR2 from the germline V gene are SGHAT and FQNNGV. CDR3 loop: CASSWTGTGRLGYTF. The CDR3 DNA sequence: TGTGCCAGCAGCTGGACCGGGACAGGCCGACTCGGCTACACCTTC.

This chain uses TRBV27 with TRBJ2-2; D possibly matches TRBD1 or TRBD2 (6 bases each). Germline CDR1 is MNHEY and CDR2 is SMNVEV (reference sequence). Trimming shortened V by 4 bases and J by 6 bases, and 12 bases separated the two germline ends. The CDR3 consists of 14 residues. CDR3 coding DNA: TGTGCCAGCAGTTACTACAGGGAGGCCGGGGAGCTGTTTTTT. Translating gives CASSYYREAGELFF.

The chain employs TRBV7-6 and TRBJ1-1; D possibly corresponds to TRBD1 (6 bases). Trimming pared 5 bases from V and 1 base from J, leaving 11 bases between. The CDR3 sequence is 14 residues long. The V gene's germline CDR1 is SGHVS and CDR2 FNYEAQ. CDR3 region: CASSPQGGNTEAFF. The CDR3 nucleotides read TGTGCCAGCAGCCCACAAGGGGGGAACACTGAAGCTTTCTTT. Based on the CDR3 plus reference TRBV7-6 and TRBJ1-1, the full variable domain is GAGVSQSPRYKVTKRGQDVALRCDPISGHVSLYWYRQALGQGPEFLTYFNYEAQQDKSGLPNDRFSAERPEGSISTLTIQRTEQRDSAMYRCASSPQGGNTEAFFGQGTRLTVV.